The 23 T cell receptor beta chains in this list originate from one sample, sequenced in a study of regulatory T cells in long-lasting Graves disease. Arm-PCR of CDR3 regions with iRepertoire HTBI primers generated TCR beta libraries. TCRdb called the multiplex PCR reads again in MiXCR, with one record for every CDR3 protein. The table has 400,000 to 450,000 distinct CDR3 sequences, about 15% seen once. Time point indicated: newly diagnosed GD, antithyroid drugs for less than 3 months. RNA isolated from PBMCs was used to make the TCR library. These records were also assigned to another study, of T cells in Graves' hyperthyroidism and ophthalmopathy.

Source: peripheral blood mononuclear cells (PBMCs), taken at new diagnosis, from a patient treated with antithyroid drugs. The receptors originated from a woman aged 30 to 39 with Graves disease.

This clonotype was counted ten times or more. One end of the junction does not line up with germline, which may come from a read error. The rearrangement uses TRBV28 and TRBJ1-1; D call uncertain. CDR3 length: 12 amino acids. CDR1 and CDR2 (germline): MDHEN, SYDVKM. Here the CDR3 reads CASSSVNTEAFF. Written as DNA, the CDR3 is TGCGCCAGCAGTAGTGTGAACACTGAAGCTTTCTTT.

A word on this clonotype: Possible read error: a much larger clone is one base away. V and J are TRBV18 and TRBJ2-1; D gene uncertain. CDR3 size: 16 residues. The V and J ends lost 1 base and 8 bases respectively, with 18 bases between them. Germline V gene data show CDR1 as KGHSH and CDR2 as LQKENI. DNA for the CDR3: TGTGCCAGCTCACCACGGGTTGGGAAGGGCGGCGATGAGCAGTTCTTC. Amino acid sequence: CASSPRVGKGGDEQFF.

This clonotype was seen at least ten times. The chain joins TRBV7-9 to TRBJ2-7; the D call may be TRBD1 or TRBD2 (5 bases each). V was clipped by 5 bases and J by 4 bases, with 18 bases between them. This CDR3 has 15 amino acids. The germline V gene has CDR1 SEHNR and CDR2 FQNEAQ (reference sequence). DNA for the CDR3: TGTGCCAGCAGCGACAGCGGTTCGTGGTCTTACGAGCAGTACTTC. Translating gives CASSDSGSWSYEQYF.

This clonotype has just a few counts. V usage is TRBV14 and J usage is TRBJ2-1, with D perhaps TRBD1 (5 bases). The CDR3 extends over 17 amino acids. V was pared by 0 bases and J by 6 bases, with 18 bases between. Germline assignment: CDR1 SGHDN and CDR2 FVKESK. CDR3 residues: CASSQDWGSSPANEQFF. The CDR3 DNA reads TGTGCCAGCAGCCAAGATTGGGGCAGCTCTCCCGCCAATGAGCAGTTCTTC.

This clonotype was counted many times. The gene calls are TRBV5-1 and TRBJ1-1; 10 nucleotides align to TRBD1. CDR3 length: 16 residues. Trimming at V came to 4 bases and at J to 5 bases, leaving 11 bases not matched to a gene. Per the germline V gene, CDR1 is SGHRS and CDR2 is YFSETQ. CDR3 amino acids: CASSPRDRGGGTEAFF. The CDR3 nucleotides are TGCGCCAGCAGCCCCCGGGACAGGGGAGGCGGTACTGAAGCTTTCTTT.

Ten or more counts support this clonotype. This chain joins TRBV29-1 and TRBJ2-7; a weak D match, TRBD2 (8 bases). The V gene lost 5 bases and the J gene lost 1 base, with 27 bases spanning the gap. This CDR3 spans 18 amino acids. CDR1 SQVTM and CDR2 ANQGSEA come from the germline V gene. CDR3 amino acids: CSVSAKGGSAGVSYEQYF. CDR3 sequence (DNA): TGCAGCGTTTCCGCAAAAGGGGGCTCAGCGGGAGTTTCCTACGAGCAGTACTTC.

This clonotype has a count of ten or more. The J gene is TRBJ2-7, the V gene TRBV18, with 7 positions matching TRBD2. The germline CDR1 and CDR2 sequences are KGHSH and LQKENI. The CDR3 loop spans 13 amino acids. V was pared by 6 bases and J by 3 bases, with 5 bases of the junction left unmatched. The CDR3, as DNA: TGTGCCAGCTCGCCCACTAGCGTCTACGAGCAGTACTTC. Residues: CASSPTSVYEQYF.

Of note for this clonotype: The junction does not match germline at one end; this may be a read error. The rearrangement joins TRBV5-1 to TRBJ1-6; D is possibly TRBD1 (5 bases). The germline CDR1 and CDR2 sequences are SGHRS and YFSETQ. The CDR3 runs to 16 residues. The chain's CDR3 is CASSVEPGPSGSPLHF. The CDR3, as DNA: TGTGCCAGCAGCGTAGAACCGGGACCCTCGGGTTCACCCCTCCACTTT. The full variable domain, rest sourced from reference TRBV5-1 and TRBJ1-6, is KAGVTQTPRYLIKTRGQQVTLSCSPISGHRSVSWYQQTPGQGLQFLFEYFSETQRNKGNFPGRFSGRQFSNSRSEMNVSTLELGDSALYLCASSVEPGPSGSPLHFGNGTRLTVT.

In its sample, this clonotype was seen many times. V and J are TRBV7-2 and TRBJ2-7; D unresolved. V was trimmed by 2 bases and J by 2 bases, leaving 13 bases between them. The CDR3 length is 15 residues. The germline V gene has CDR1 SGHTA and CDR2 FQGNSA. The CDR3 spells CASSLNPGQTYEQYF. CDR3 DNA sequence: TGTGCCAGCAGCTTAAATCCCGGGCAGACCTACGAGCAGTACTTC.

DNA of the CDR3: TGTGCCAGTAGTGAAACTAGCCGGTACGAGCAGTACTTC. Translated, it gives CASSETSRYEQYF. V and J are TRBV19 and TRBJ2-7, with D tentatively TRBD2 (6 bases). V was shortened by 5 bases and J by 4 bases, with 12 bases between the two germline ends. Per the germline V gene, CDR1 is LNHDA and CDR2 is SQIVND (reference sequence). The CDR3 runs 13 residues.

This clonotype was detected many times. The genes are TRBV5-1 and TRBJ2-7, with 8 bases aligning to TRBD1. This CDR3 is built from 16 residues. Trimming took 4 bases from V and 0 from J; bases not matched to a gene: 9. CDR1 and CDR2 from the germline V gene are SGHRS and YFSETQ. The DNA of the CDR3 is TGCGCCAGCAGCACCGGACAGGGCGGGTCCTCCTACGAGCAGTACTTC. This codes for CASSTGQGGSSYEQYF.

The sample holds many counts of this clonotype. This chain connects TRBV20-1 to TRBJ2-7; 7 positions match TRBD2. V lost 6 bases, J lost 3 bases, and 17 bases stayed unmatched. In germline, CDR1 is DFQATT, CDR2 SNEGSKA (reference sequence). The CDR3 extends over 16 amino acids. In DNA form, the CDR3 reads TGCAGTGCCTCTCCCATGACAGCGGGGAATTTCTACGAGCAGTACTTC. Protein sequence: CSASPMTAGNFYEQYF.

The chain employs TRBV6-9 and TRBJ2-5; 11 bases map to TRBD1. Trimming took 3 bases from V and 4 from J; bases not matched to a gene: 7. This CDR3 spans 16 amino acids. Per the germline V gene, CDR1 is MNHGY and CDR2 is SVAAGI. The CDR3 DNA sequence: TGTGCCAGCAGTTACCCTCGGACAGGGGGCCGAGAGACCCAGTACTTC. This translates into CASSYPRTGGRETQYF.

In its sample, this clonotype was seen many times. The CDR3, as DNA: TGTGCCAGCAGTGCTTTGGACCCCCCGGCAGACAATGAGCAGTTCTTC. As protein: CASSALDPPADNEQFF. J is TRBJ2-1 and V is TRBV6-1; no clear D gene. The V end was cut by 4 bases, the J end by 5 bases, with 18 bases between. The CDR3 consists of 16 residues. Germline assignment: CDR1 MNHNS and CDR2 SASEGT.

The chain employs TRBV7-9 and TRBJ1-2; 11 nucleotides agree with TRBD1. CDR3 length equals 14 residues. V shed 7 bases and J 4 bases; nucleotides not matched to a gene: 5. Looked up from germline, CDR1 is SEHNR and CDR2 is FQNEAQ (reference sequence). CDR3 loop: CASIAGTGGYGYTF. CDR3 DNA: TGTGCCAGCATCGCCGGGACAGGGGGCTATGGCTACACCTTC.

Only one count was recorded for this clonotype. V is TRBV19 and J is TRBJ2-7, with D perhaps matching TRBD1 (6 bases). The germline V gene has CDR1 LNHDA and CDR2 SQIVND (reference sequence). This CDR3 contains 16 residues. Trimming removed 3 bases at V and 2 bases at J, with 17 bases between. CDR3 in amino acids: CASSIYSGDRTYEQYF. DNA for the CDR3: TGTGCCAGTAGTATTTATTCAGGAGACAGGACCTACGAGCAGTACTTC.

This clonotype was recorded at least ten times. CDR3 sequence reads: CASSFAGTSGRSSYNEQFF. The CDR3, as DNA: TGTGCCAGCAGCTTCGCAGGGACTAGCGGGAGGAGCTCCTACAATGAGCAGTTCTTC. This chain links TRBV11-3 with TRBJ2-1; 15 nucleotides line up with TRBD2. This CDR3 comprises 19 residues. Unmatched junction bases numbered 6, after V lost 3 bases and J lost 0 bases. The germline V gene encodes CDR1 SGHNT and CDR2 YENEEA.

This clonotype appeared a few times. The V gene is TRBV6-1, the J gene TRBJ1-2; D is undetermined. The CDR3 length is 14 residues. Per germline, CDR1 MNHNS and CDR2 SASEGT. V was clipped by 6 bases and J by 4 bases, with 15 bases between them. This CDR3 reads CASRETLSGYGYTF. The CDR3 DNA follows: TGTGCCAGCAGGGAAACCCTGAGCGGCTATGGCTACACCTTC.

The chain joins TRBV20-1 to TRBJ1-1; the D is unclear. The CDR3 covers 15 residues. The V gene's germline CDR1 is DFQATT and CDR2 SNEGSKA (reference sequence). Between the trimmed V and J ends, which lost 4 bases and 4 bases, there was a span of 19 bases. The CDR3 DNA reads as TGCAGTGCTAAAAGAGTTGACAAGTTGAGCACTGAAGCTTTCTTT. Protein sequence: CSAKRVDKLSTEAFF.

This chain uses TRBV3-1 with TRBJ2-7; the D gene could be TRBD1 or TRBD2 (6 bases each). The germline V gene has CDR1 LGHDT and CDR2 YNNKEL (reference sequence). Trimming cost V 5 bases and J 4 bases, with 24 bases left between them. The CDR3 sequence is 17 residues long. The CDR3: CASSAQAGRKGEYEQYF. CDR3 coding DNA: TGTGCCAGCAGCGCCCAGGCGGGGAGAAAGGGGGAGTACGAGCAGTACTTC.

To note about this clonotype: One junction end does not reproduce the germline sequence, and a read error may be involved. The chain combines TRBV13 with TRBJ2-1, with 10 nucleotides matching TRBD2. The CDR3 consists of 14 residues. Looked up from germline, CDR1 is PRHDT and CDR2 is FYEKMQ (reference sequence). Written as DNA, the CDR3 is TGTACCAGCGAGAGCGGGAGGGCCGGCTATGAGCAGTTCTTC. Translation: CTSESGRAGYEQFF.

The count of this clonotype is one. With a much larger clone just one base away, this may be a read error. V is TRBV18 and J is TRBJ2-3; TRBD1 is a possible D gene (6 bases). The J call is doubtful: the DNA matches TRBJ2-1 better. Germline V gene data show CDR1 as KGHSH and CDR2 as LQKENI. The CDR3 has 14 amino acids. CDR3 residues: CASSPRDIDYEQFF. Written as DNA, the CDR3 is TGTGCCAGCTCACCCCGGGACATAGACTACGAGCAGTTCTTC.

The CDR3 here is CASSQIRRTGELFF. The CDR3 nucleotides read TGTGCCAGCAGCCAAATAAGACGCACCGGGGAGCTGTTTTTT. The chain links TRBV14 to TRBJ2-2; no clear D gene. This CDR3 spans 14 amino acids. Germline CDR1 SGHDN, CDR2 FVKESK. Trimming took off 2 bases at V and 4 bases at J, with 8 bases between the two ends.